This TCR beta chain is drawn from a study of blood T cell dynamics during melanoma immunotherapy. Background on the study: Standard first-line treatment here was pembrolizumab or nivolumab plus ipilimumab in metastatic melanoma.

Profiled with immunoSEQ multiplex PCR; TCRdb holds only in-frame clones, not every one. The table shows about 13,000 clones, with about 86% occurring only once. This sample's time point: pre-treatment baseline. In germline, CDR1 is ENHRY, CDR2 SYGVKD. V lost 0 bases, J lost 7 bases, and 2 bases stayed unmatched. The CDR3 sequence is 14 residues long. This receptor was taken from a human donor with melanoma. V is TRBV10-3 and J is TRBJ2-7; 11 bases are shared with TRBD1. This specimen was blood, taken from a patient treated with checkpoint blockade. The CDR3 sequence is CAISESDRGREQYF. DNA of the CDR3: TGTGCCATCAGTGAGTCGGACAGGGGGCGGGAGCAGTACTTC.